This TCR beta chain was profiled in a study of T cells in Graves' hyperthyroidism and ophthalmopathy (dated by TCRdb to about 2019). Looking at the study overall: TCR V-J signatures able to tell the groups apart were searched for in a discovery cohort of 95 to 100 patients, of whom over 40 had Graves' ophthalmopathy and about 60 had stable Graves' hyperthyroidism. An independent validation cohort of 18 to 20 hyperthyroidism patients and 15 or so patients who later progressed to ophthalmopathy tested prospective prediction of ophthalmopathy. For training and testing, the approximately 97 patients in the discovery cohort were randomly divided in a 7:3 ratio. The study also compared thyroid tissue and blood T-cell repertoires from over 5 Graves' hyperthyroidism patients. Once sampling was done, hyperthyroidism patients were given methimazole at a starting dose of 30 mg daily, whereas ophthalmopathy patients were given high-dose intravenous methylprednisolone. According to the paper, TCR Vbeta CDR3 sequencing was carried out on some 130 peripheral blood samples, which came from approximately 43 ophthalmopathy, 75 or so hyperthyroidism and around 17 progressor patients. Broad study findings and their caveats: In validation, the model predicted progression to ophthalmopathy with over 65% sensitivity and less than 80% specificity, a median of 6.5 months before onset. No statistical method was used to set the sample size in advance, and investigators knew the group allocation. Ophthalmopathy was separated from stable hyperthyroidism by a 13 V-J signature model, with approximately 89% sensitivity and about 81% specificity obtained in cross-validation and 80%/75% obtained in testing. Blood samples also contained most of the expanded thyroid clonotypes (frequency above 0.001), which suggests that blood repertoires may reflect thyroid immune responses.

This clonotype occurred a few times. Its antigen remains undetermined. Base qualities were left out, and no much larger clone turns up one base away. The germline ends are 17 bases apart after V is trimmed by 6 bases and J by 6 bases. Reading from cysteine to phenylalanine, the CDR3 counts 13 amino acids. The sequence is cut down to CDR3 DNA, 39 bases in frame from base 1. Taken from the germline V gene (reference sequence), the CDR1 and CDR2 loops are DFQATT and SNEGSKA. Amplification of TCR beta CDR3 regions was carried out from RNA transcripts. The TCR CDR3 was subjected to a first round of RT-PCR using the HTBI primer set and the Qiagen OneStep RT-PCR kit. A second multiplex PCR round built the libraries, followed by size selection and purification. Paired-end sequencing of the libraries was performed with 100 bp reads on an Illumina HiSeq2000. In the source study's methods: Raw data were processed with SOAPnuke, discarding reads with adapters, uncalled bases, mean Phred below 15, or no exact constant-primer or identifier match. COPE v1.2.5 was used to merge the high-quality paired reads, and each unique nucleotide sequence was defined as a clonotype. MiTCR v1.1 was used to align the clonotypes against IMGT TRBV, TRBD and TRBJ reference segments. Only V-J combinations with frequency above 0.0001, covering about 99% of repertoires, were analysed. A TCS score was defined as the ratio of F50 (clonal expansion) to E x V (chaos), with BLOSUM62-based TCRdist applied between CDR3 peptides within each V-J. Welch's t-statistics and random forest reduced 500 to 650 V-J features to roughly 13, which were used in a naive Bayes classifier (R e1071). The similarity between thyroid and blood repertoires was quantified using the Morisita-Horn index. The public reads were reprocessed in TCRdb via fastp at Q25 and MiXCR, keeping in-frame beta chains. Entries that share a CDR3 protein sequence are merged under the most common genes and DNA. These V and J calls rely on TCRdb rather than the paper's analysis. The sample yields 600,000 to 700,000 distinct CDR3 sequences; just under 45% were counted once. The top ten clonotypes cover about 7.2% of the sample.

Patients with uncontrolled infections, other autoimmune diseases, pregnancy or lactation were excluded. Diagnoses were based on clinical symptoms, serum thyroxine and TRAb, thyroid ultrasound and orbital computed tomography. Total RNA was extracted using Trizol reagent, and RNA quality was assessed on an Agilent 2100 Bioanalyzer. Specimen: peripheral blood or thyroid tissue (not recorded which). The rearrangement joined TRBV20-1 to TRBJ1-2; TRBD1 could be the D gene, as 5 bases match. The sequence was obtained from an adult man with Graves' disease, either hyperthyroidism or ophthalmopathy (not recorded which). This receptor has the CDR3 CSARASKGDGYTF. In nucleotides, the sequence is TGCAGTGCCCGGGCATCGAAAGGGGATGGCTACACCTTC.